These 5 T cell receptor beta chains came from one sample sequenced in a study of blood T cells in healthy people across ages. Sample-barcoded 5' priming and a J-beta primer mix drove a second PCR of about 6 to 12 cycles. MiXCR, run by TCRdb on the 5' RACE reads, gives a single entry per CDR3 protein. The data show about 1 million distinct CDR3 sequences, with 20% to 25% seen just once and approximately 0.75% held by the top ten. The same sample was also used in a study of T cells of mothers and their children.

The sequenced sample was blood. The receptors were sampled from a girl aged 2 to 10 in good health.

With regard to this clonotype: The junction differs from germline at one of its ends, possibly a read error. In DNA, the CDR3 is TGTGCCGGCAGTCCGATGCTCAGATACAATCAGCCCCAGCATTTT. Amino acids: CAGSPMLRYNQPQHF. The rearrangement uses TRBV6-5 and TRBJ1-5; the D is unclear. CDR3 length: 15 amino acids. Germline V CDR1 and CDR2: MNHEY, SVGAGI.

The table lists this clonotype with a few counts. The chain carries TRBV6-1 and TRBJ2-4; no definite D call. Germline loops: CDR1 MNHNS, CDR2 SASEGT. V was clipped by 4 bases and J by 0 bases, with 10 bases between them. The CDR3 is 15 amino acids. The DNA of the CDR3 is TGTGCCAGCAGTGCTGCAGACCTAGCCAAAAACATTCAGTACTTC. Translated, it gives CASSAADLAKNIQYF.

This clonotype has at least ten counts. This chain connects TRBV6-5 to TRBJ2-1; D not certain. Germline V gene lookup returns CDR1 MNHEY and CDR2 SVGAGI. Trimming shortened V by 2 bases and J by 7 bases, and 6 bases separated the two germline ends. The CDR3 has 12 amino acids. In nucleotides, the CDR3 is TGTGCCAGCAGTTACCTAGGGAATGAGCAGTTCTTC. Translated: CASSYLGNEQFF.

The chain has TRBV28 and TRBJ2-7; tentatively, D is TRBD1 or TRBD2 (5 bases each). This CDR3 has 19 amino acids. Germline V gene data show CDR1 as MDHEN and CDR2 as SYDVKM. The ends were cut back, 1 base at V and 2 bases at J, with 24 bases in the middle. CDR3 nucleotide sequence: TGTGCCAGCAGTTTATCTCTAATAGCCGGGACCCCCGGCGCCTACGAGCAGTACTTC. Translation gives CASSLSLIAGTPGAYEQYF.

This clonotype was observed a handful of times. The chain carries TRBV12-3 or TRBV12-4 and TRBJ1-6; D is perhaps TRBD1 (5 bases). CDR3 size: 14 residues. Trimming pared 4 bases from V and 7 bases from J, leaving 11 bases between. CDR3 protein: CASSSTSGNSPLHF. CDR3 in DNA: TGTGCCAGCAGTTCAACGTCAGGGAATTCACCCCTCCACTTT.